Presented here are 24 T cell receptor beta chains from one specimen sequenced in a study of T cells in Graves' hyperthyroidism and ophthalmopathy. There were TCR beta CDR3 regions amplified from RNA transcripts. With the HTBI primer set, the TCR CDR3 went through a first round of RT-PCR. A single record per CDR3 protein comes from TCRdb applying MiXCR to the multiplex PCR reads. The sample comprises some 600,000 distinct CDR3 sequences, 35% to 55% of which are singletons, and 8% to 8.5% rests with the top ten. The sample taken for sequencing was peripheral blood or thyroid tissue (not recorded which). The receptors were sampled from a woman younger than 35 with Graves' hyperthyroidism.

Concerning this clonotype itself: At one end, the junction sequence differs from germline, possibly due to a read error. The rearrangement joins TRBV25-1 to TRBJ2-6; 13 positions match TRBD2. The CDR3 spans 23 residues. CDR1 and CDR2 from the germline V gene are MGHDK and SYGVNS. The CDR3: CASSQERLAGGPQTASGANVLTF. For the CDR3, the DNA is TGCGCCAGCAGCCAAGAACGACTAGCGGGAGGCCCCCAAACTGCATCGGGGGCCAACGTCCTGACTTTC.

In this sample, this clonotype turned up many times. V is TRBV7-9 and J is TRBJ1-5; perhaps TRBD1 as D (5 bases). The CDR3 sequence is 15 residues long. The V gene's germline CDR1 is SEHNR and CDR2 FQNEAQ (reference sequence). Trimming removed 3 bases at V and 6 bases at J, with 15 bases between. The CDR3 DNA reads as TGTGCCAGCAGCTTGGGCTCGGGGGATACTCAGCCCCAGCATTTT. It is translated as CASSLGSGDTQPQHF.

The V call is TRBV9, the J call TRBJ2-7; D not resolved. V dropped 2 bases and J dropped 2 bases, with 17 bases sitting between them. Germline V gives CDR1 SGDLS, CDR2 YYNGEE. CDR3 length equals 16 residues. The CDR3 sequence: CASSVVADDPTYEQYF. As DNA, the CDR3 is TGTGCCAGCAGCGTTGTGGCTGACGACCCTACCTACGAGCAGTACTTC.

To note about this clonotype: A single base separates this from a much larger clone, so it may be a read error. The CDR3 DNA reads TGTGCCAGCAGGGTGGGGTGGAGCTATCAGCCCCAGCATTTT. This codes for CASRVGWSYQPQHF. The V and J genes are TRBV2 and TRBJ1-5, with D uncertain. Deletions cut 6 bases from V and 5 bases from J, with 14 bases between. The germline V gene encodes CDR1 SNHLY and CDR2 FYNNEI. This CDR3 is 14 amino acids long.

The chain couples TRBV2 to TRBJ1-5, with D possibly matching TRBD1 (6 bases). Germline CDR1 is SNHLY and CDR2 is FYNNEI. V was clipped by 6 bases and J by 6 bases, with 15 bases between them. The CDR3 runs 14 residues. CDR3 loop: CASSQAEGVQPQHF. The CDR3 DNA sequence: TGTGCCAGCAGCCAAGCGGAGGGGGTTCAGCCCCAGCATTTT. The whole variable domain, remainder taken from reference TRBV2 and TRBJ1-5, is EPEVTQTPSHQVTQMGQEVILRCVPISNHLYFYWYRQILGQKVEFLVSFYNNEISEKSEIFDDQFSVERPDGSNFTLKIRSTKLEDSAMYFCASSQAEGVQPQHFGDGTRLSIL.

As for this clonotype: The missing conserved phenylalanine or tryptophan at the end of this CDR3 makes a read error likely. The limits of the CDR3 on the DNA are not certain, so only TCRdb's listed CDR3 is given. This sequence joins TRBV12-3 or TRBV12-4 and TRBJ1-3. From its first to its last residue, the CDR3 has 8 amino acids. The CDR3 is CASSHEDG.

This clonotype was counted at least ten times. This CDR3 is CASRPDRENEAFF. The CDR3 DNA is TGTGCCAGCAGGCCCGACAGGGAGAATGAAGCTTTCTTT. The V and J genes are TRBV2 and TRBJ1-1; 7 bases line up with TRBD1. CDR3 length equals 13 residues. Germline trimming cut 6 bases from V and 7 bases from J; bases unmatched to any gene: 8. Germline V gene lookup returns CDR1 SNHLY and CDR2 FYNNEI.

The CDR3 sequence: CSVAGTGGYEQYF. CDR3 bases: TGCAGCGTTGCAGGGACAGGGGGATACGAGCAGTACTTC. The chain is built from TRBV29-1 and TRBJ2-7; 11 bases fit TRBD1. Losses at the gene ends were 4 bases for V and 4 bases for J; bases not matched to a gene: 3. Germline CDR1 SQVTM, CDR2 ANQGSEA. The CDR3 spans 13 residues.

This clonotype was recorded a few times. This sequence joins TRBV7-9 and TRBJ1-5, with no clear D. CDR1 is SEHNR, CDR2 FQNEAQ, per germline (reference sequence). The CDR3 runs to 13 residues. V was pared by 7 bases and J by 7 bases, with 14 bases between. In nucleotides, the CDR3 is TGTGCCAGCACCCCCTCGGGGTCCCAGCCCCAGCATTTT. Encoded protein: CASTPSGSQPQHF.

V and J are TRBV19 and TRBJ2-5; possibly TRBD2 for D (5 bases). The CDR3 spans 15 residues. Trimming removed 5 bases from V and 3 bases from J, with 16 bases in between. CDR1 and CDR2 from the germline V gene are LNHDA and SQIVND (reference sequence). CDR3 amino acids: CASSPRRRSEETQYF. In nucleotides, the CDR3 is TGTGCCAGTAGTCCGCGGAGGAGGAGTGAAGAGACCCAGTACTTC.

This chain joins TRBV29-1 and TRBJ2-7; the D is unclear. Germline loops: CDR1 SQVTM, CDR2 ANQGSEA. V shed 2 bases and J shed 4 bases, with 9 bases lying between them. The CDR3 covers 12 residues. In nucleotides, the CDR3 is TGCAGCGTTGAATGGGCGGATTACGAGCAGTACTTC. Residues: CSVEWADYEQYF.

This clonotype has ten or more counts. CDR3 nucleotides: TGTGCCAGCAGCTTGGCCAACAGGGGCGGCTACACCTTC. Translated: CASSLANRGGYTF. This rearrangement joins TRBV7-2 to TRBJ1-2, with TRBD1 matching over 7 bases. Germline CDR1 and CDR2: SGHTA and FQGNSA. Trimming removed 3 bases from V and 8 bases from J; junction bases left unmatched: 6. The CDR3 length is 13 residues.

This clonotype showed up many times. This chain joins TRBV7-2 and TRBJ2-5; TRBD2 matches at 10 bases. V lost 5 bases to trimming and J lost 7 bases; unmatched junction nucleotides: 10. In germline, CDR1 is SGHTA, CDR2 FQGNSA. This CDR3 contains 15 residues. The CDR3 is CASSALAGEGVTQYF. The CDR3, as DNA: TGTGCCAGCAGCGCGCTAGCGGGAGAGGGTGTGACCCAGTACTTC.

The chain combines TRBV2 with TRBJ1-5; the D is unclear. Germline CDR1 SNHLY, CDR2 FYNNEI. CDR3 size: 13 residues. The germline V and J ends were trimmed by 6 bases and 6 bases, with 12 bases remaining between them. CDR3 residues: CASRENWGQPQHF. The CDR3 nucleotides are TGTGCCAGCAGGGAAAACTGGGGTCAGCCCCAGCATTTT.

The chain carries TRBV24-1 and TRBJ2-7; 14 positions match TRBD2. The CDR3 runs 17 residues. Germline V lookup: CDR1 KGHDR, CDR2 SFDVKD. V lost 11 bases, J lost 1 base, and 12 bases stayed unmatched. In DNA form, the CDR3 reads TGTGCCAGCTCACCGGGACTAGCGGGAGAGAGTTCCTACGAGCAGTACTTC. Translation gives CASSPGLAGESSYEQYF.

Comment on this clonotype: The germline gene is not matched at one end of the junction; a read error may be the cause. The genes are TRBV19 and TRBJ2-3, with 11 bases fitting TRBD2. From germline, CDR1 is LNHDA and CDR2 SQIVND (reference sequence). This CDR3 is 13 amino acids long. The CDR3 reads CATAGLAEDTRYF. The CDR3 bases are TGTGCCACCGCGGGACTAGCGGAAGATACGCGGTATTTT.

This clonotype appeared many times. This chain connects TRBV29-1 to TRBJ1-1; 7 bases are shared with TRBD1. The V segment lost 4 bases and the J segment 0 bases; nucleotides outside the gene matches: 2. CDR1 is SQVTM and CDR2 is ANQGSEA in the germline V gene. The CDR3 has 13 amino acids. CDR3 in amino acids: CSVGGTVNTEAFF. The CDR3 bases are TGCAGCGTTGGCGGGACAGTGAACACTGAAGCTTTCTTT.

The chain recombines TRBV2 with TRBJ1-1; maybe TRBD1 (6 bases). V shed 2 bases and J shed 6 bases, with 16 bases lying between them. The CDR3 has 15 amino acids. Germline CDR1 and CDR2: SNHLY and FYNNEI. The CDR3 DNA follows: TGTGCCAGCAGTGAACCTTCGGGGGCTACATCTGAAGCTTTCTTT. Translated: CASSEPSGATSEAFF.

The chain is built from TRBV24-1 and TRBJ2-6; 7 positions match TRBD1. The CDR3 totals 16 residues. Looked up from germline, CDR1 is KGHDR and CDR2 is SFDVKD. The ends lost 5 bases at V and 7 bases at J; junction bases unmatched: 10. CDR3 region: CATSGNARGTANVLTF. CDR3 bases: TGTGCCACCAGTGGCAACGCCAGGGGGACCGCCAACGTCCTGACTTTC.

Only a few counts were recorded for this clonotype. The chain has TRBV9 and TRBJ1-2; 10 bases are a match to TRBD1. J was trimmed by 0 bases and V by 3 bases; bases with no gene match: 8. The germline V gene has CDR1 SGDLS and CDR2 YYNGEE. The CDR3 extends over 17 amino acids. The CDR3 DNA reads as TGTGCCAGCAGCGGACCGGGACAGGGGTTCCCTAACTATGGCTACACCTTC. Amino acids: CASSGPGQGFPNYGYTF.

This clonotype was seen at least ten times. The V and J genes are TRBV25-1 and TRBJ1-1; D is perhaps TRBD1 (5 bases). CDR3 length: 12 residues. Germline V gives CDR1 MGHDK, CDR2 SYGVNS. The CDR3 DNA follows: TGTGCTAGGGGCGAAGGAGACACTGAAGCTTTCTTT. It codes for CARGEGDTEAFF.

This clonotype was recorded once. Compared with germline, one end of the junction differs, possibly owing to a read error. This chain connects TRBV9 to TRBJ1-1, with D possibly matching TRBD1 (5 bases). Germline V gives CDR1 SGDLS, CDR2 YYNGEE. The CDR3 runs to 10 residues. The CDR3 DNA reads TGTGCCAGCAGCGTAGACCGGGGGGTCTTT. Translation: CASSVDRGVF.

A word on this clonotype: The junction departs from germline at one end; a sequencing error may be responsible. The chain couples TRBV10-2 to TRBJ1-5; unclear D gene. Germline V lookup: CDR1 WSHSY, CDR2 SAAADI. The CDR3 is made up of 16 amino acids. DNA of the CDR3: TGCGCCTGCAGTGCCCCCGCCGGAACTAGCAATCAGCCCCAGCATTTT. Translating gives CACSAPAGTSNQPQHF.

This clonotype has just a few counts. A read error may produce the germline difference seen at one junction end. This chain connects TRBV5-1 to TRBJ1-3; a weak D match, TRBD1 (6 bases). This CDR3 contains 15 residues. Germline-derived CDR1 and CDR2 are SGHRS and YFSETQ. The CDR3 DNA follows: TGTGCCAGCAGCGCGGACCGGGACATAGGAAACACCATATATTTT. Residues: CASSADRDIGNTIYF.